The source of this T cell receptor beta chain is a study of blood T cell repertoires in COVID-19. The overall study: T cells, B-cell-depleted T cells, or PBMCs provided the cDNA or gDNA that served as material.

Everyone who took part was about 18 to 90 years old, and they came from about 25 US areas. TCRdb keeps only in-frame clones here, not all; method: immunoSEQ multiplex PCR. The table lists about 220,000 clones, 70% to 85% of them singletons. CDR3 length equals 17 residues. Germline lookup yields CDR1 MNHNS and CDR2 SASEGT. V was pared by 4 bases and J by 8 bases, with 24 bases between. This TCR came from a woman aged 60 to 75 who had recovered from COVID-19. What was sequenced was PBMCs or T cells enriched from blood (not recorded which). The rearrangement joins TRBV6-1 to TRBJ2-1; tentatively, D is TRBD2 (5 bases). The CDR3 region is CASSGPRATSALYEQFF. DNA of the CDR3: TGTGCCAGCAGTGGCCCCCGGGCTACTAGTGCATTATATGAGCAGTTCTTC.